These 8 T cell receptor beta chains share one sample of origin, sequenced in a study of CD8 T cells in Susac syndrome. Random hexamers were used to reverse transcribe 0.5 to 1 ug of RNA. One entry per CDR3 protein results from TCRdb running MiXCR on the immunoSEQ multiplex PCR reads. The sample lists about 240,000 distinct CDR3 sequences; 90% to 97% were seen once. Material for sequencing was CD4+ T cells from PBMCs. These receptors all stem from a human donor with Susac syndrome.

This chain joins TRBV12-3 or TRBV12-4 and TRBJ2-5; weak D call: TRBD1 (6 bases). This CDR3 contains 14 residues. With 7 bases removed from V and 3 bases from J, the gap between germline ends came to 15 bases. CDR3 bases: TGTGCCAGCAACCCCACAGGGATTGAAGAGACCCAGTACTTC. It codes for CASNPTGIEETQYF.

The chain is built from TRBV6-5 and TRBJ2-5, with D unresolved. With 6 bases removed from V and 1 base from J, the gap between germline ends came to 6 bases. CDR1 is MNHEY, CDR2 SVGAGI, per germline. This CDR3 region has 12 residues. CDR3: CASRGIQETQYF. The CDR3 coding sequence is TGTGCCAGCAGGGGTATCCAAGAGACCCAGTACTTC.

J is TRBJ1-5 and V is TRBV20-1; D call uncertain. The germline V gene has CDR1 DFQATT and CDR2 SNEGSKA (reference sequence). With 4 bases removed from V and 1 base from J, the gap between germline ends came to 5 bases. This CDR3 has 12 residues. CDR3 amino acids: CSAIPSNQPQHF. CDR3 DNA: TGCAGTGCTATCCCCAGCAATCAGCCCCAGCATTTT.

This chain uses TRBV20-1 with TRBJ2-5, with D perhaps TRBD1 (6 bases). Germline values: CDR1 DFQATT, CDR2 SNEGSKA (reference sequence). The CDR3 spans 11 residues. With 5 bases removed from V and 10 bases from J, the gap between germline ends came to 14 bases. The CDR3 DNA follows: TGCAGTGCTCACGAGGGGGTAAACCAGTACTTC. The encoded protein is CSAHEGVNQYF.

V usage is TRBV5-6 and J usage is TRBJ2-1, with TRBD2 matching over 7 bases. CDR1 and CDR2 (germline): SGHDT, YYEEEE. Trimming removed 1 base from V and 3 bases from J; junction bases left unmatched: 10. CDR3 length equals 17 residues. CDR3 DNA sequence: TGTGCCAGCAGCTTGTCGACTGGCGGGAGTTACTACAATGAGCAGTTCTTC. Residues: CASSLSTGGSYYNEQFF.

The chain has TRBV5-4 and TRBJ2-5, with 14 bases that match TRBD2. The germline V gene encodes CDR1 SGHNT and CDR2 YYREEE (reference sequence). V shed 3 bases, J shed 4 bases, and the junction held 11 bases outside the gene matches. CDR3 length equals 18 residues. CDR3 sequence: CASSSTLGTSGSGETQYF. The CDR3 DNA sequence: TGTGCCAGCAGCTCAACTCTCGGGACTAGCGGGAGCGGAGAGACCCAGTACTTC.

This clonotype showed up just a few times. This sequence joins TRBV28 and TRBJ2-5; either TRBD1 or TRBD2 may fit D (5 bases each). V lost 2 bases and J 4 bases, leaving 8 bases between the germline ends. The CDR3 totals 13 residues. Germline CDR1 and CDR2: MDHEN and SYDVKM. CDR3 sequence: CASSLPGTETQYF. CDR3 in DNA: TGTGCCAGCAGTTTACCAGGGACAGAGACCCAGTACTTC. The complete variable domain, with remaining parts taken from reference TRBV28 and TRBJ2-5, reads DVKVTQSSRYLVKRTGEKVFLECVQDMDHENMFWYRQDPGLGLRLIYFSYDVKMKEKGDIPEGYSVSREKKERFSLILESASTNQTSMYLCASSLPGTETQYFGPGTRLLVL.

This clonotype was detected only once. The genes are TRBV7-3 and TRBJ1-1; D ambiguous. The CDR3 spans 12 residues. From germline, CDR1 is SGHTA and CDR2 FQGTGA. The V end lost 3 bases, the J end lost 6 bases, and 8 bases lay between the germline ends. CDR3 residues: CASSFYSSEAFF. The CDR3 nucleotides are TGTGCCAGCAGCTTCTACTCGTCTGAAGCTTTCTTT.